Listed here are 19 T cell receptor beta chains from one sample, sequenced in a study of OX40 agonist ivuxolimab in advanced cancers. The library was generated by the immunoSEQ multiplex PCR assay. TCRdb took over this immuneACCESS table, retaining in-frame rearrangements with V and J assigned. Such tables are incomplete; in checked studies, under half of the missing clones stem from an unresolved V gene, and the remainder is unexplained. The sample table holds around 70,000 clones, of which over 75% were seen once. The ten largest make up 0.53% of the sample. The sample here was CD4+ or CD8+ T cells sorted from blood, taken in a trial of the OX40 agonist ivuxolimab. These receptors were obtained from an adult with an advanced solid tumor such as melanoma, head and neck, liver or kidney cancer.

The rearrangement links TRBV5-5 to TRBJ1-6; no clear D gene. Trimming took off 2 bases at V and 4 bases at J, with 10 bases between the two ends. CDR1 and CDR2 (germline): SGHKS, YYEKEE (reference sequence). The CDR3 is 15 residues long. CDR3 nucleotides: TGTGCCAGCAGCTTTAGACAAGGGTATAATTCACCCCTCCACTTT. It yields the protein CASSFRQGYNSPLHF.

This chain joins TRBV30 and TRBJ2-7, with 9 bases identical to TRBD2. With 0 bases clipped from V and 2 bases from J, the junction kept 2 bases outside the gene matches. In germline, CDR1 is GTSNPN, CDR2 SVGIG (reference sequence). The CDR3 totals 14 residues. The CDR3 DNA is TGTGCCTGGAGTGTACTAGCGGGCACCTACGAGCAGTACTTC. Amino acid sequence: CAWSVLAGTYEQYF.

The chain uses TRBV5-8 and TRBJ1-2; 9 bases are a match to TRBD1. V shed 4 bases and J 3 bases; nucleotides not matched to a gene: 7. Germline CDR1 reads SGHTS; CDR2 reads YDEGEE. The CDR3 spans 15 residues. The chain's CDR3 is CASSQRDREDYGYTF. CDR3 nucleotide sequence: TGTGCCAGCAGCCAAAGGGACAGGGAGGACTATGGCTACACCTTC.

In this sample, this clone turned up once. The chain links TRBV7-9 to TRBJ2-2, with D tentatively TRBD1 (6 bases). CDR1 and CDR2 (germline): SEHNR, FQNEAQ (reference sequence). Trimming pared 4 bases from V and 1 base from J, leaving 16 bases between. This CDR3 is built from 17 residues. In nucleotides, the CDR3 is TGTGCCAGCAGCTGGCCCGACAGGAGCGGGAACACCGGGGAGCTGTTTTTT. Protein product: CASSWPDRSGNTGELFF.

CDR3 coding DNA: TGTGCTCTTACCCAGGGGACGAACACTGAAGCTTTCTTT. Its protein is CALTQGTNTEAFF. The chain couples TRBV28 to TRBJ1-1, with a weak D call TRBD1 (6 bases). The germline V gene encodes CDR1 MDHEN and CDR2 SYDVKM. The CDR3 has 13 residues.

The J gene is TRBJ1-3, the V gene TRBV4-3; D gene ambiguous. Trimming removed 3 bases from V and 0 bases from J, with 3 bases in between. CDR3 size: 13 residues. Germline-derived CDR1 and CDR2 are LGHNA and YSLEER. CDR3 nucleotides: TGCGCCAGCAGCCAGGTCTCTGGAAACACCATATATTTT. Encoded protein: CASSQVSGNTIYF.

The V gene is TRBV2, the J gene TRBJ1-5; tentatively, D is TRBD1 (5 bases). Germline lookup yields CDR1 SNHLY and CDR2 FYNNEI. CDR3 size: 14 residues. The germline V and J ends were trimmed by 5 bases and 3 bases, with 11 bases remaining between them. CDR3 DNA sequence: TGTGCCAGCAGTTGGGGGAGTAACAATCAGCCCCAGCATTTT. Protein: CASSWGSNNQPQHF.

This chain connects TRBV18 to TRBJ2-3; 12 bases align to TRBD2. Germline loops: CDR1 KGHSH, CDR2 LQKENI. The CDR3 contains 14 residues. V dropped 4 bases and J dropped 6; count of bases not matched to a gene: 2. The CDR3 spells CASSQTSGRDTQYF. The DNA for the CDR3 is TGTGCCAGCTCACAAACTAGCGGGAGGGATACGCAGTATTTT.

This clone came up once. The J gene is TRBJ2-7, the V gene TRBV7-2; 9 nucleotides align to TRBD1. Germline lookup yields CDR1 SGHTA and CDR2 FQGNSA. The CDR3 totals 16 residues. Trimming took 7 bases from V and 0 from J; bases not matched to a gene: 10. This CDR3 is CASTLSGTGLSYEQYF. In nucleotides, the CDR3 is TGTGCCAGCACCCTTAGTGGGACAGGGCTCTCCTACGAGCAGTACTTC.

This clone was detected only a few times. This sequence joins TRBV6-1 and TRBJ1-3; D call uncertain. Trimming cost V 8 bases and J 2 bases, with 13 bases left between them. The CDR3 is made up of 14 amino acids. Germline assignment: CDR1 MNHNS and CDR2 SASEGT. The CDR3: CASLYGVAGNTIYF. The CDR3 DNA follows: TGTGCCAGCCTCTACGGGGTAGCTGGAAACACCATATATTTT.

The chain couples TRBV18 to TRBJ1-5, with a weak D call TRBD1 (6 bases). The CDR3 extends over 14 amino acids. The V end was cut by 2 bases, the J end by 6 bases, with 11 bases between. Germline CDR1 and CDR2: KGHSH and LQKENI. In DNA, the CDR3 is TGTGCCAGCTCACCAGAACAGGGAAGTCAGCCCCAGCATTTT. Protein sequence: CASSPEQGSQPQHF. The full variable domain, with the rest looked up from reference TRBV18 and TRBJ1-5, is NAGVMQNPRHLVRRRGQEARLRCSPMKGHSHVYWYRQLPEEGLKFMVYLQKENIIDESGMPKERFSAEFPKEGPSILRIQQVVRGDSAAYFCASSPEQGSQPQHFGDGTRLSIL.

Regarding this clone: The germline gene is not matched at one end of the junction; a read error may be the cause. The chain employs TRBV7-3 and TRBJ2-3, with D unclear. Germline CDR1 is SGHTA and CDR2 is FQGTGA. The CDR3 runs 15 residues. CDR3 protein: CASSLTRERSDTQYF. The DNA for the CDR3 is TGTGCCAGCAGCCTAACAAGGGAAAGGTCAGATACGCAGTATTTT.

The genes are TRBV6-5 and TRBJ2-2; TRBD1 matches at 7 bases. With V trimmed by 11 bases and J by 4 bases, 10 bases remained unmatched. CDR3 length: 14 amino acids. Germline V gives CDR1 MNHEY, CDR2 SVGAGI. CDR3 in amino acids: CAVQQGSLTGELFF. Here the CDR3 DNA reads TGTGCCGTACAACAGGGGTCCCTCACCGGGGAGCTGTTTTTT.

The CDR3 DNA follows: TGTGCCAGTAGTGGGCTGCGGGGGGGCCCAGATACGCAGTATTTT. Its protein is CASSGLRGGPDTQYF. The chain carries TRBV19 and TRBJ2-3; 9 nucleotides agree with TRBD2. There are 15 residues in the CDR3. V lost 5 bases to trimming and J lost 4 bases; unmatched junction nucleotides: 7. Germline V gene data show CDR1 as LNHDA and CDR2 as SQIVND (reference sequence).

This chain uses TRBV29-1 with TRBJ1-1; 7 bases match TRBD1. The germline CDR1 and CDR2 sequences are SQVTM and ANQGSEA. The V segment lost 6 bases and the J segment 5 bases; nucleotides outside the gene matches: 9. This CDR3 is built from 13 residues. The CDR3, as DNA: TGCAGCGTCCAGGACAGGAGGGGGACTGAAGCTTTCTTT. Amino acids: CSVQDRRGTEAFF.

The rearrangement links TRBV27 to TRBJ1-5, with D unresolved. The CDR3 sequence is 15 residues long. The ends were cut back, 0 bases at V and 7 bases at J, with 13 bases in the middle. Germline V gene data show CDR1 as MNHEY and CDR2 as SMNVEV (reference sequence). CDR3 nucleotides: TGTGCCAGCAGTTTATCCCCAGTCTCGGGGCAGCCCCAGCATTTT. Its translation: CASSLSPVSGQPQHF.

The CDR3 reads CASSPRVGSTDTQYF. The CDR3 region has the DNA TGTGCCAGCAGCCCACGGGTGGGGAGCACAGATACGCAGTATTTT. The chain uses TRBV7-6 and TRBJ2-3, with no clear D. Trimming left V 5 bases short and J 0 bases short, with 12 bases between. The CDR3 runs 15 residues. The germline V gene has CDR1 SGHVS and CDR2 FNYEAQ.

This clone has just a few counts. The CDR3 spells CASSYTDSNYGYTF. The DNA of the CDR3 is TGTGCCAGCAGTTACACGGATTCAAACTATGGCTACACCTTC. This sequence joins TRBV6-5 and TRBJ1-2; no reliable D call. The CDR3 totals 14 residues. Germline V gene data show CDR1 as MNHEY and CDR2 as SVGAGI. Trimming shortened V by 2 bases and J by 2 bases, and 9 bases separated the two germline ends.

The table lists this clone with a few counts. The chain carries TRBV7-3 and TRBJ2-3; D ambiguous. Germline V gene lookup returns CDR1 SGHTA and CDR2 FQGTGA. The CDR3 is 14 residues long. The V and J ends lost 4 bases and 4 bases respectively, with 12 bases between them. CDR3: CASSSGLSPDTQYF. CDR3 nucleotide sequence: TGTGCCAGCAGCTCCGGGTTATCCCCAGATACGCAGTATTTT.